A selection of T cell receptor beta chains follows, all from one sample in a study of T cell responses to AZD1222 COVID-19 vaccine. Sequencing was performed with immunoSEQ multiplex PCR; in TCRdb, only in-frame clones are kept and a portion is missing. This sample yields about 130,000 clones, of which more than 90% are seen a single time; roughly 1.1% belongs to the top ten. The specimen comprised peripheral blood, sampled 28 days after the second AZD1222 dose. These receptors were obtained from an adult who received the AZD1222 COVID-19 vaccine. Each CDR3 is given with its conserved first and last residue. The order of the fields is V gene, J gene, D gene, clone size, CDR3 length, CDR3 DNA, CDR3 protein. A D gene is named only where the DNA matches it firmly. Only some rows state a clone size, as once, few, many or a class for expanded clones.

TRBV27	TRBJ2-1	TRBD2	NA	15	TGTGCCAGCAGTCGTATAGCGGGAGTGGGTAATGAGCAGTTCTTC	CASSRIAGVGNEQFF
TRBV30	TRBJ2-5	NA	once	14	TGTGCCTGGGATCCCAAGGGGCCGGGGGAGACCCAGTACTTC	CAWDPKGPGETQYF
TRBV11-3	TRBJ2-1	NA	once	14	TGTGCCAGCAGCTCCGACGGGGGGCTTAATGAGCAGTTCTTC	CASSSDGGLNEQFF
TRBV7-3	TRBJ2-3	TRBD1	NA	14	TGTGCCAGCAGCAGGGACAGCTACACAGATACGCAGTATTTT	CASSRDSYTDTQYF
TRBV19	TRBJ1-5	TRBD1	NA	16	TGTGCCAGTAGTCAACAGGGGCCCGCGGCTGGTAAAGCCCAGCATTTT	CASSQQGPAAGKAQHF
TRBV19	TRBJ2-7	NA	NA	13	TGTGCCAGTAGTCTCCGGGGAACCTACGAGCAGTACTTC	CASSLRGTYEQYF
TRBV5-1	TRBJ2-5	TRBD1	NA	14	TGCGCCAGCAGCTACGGACAGGGTCAAGAGACCCAGTACTTC	CASSYGQGQETQYF
TRBV18	TRBJ2-1	TRBD2	few	15	TGTGCCAGCTCGCCCCTAGCGGGAGTGTACAATGAGCAGTTCTTC	CASSPLAGVYNEQFF
TRBV5-1	TRBJ1-6	NA	NA	14	TGCGCCAGCAGCTTGGGGGGCACGGATTCACCCCTCCACTTT	CASSLGGTDSPLHF
TRBV15	TRBJ2-7	NA	NA	11	TGTGCCACCAGCAGGGGGGTCGAGCAGTACTTC	CATSRGVEQYF
TRBV5-1	TRBJ1-1	TRBD1	NA	15	TGCGCCAGCAGCTTGGTAGGACAGGGGTACACTGAAGCTTTCTTT	CASSLVGQGYTEAFF
TRBV18	TRBJ1-4	NA	NA	18	TGTGCCAGCTCACCCCTCGGGATCGGGCGAGGGGCTAATGAAAAACTGTTTTTT	CASSPLGIGRGANEKLFF
TRBV5-1	TRBJ2-2	NA	NA	12	TGCGCCAGCAGCTTGAACACCGGGGAGCTGTTTTTT	CASSLNTGELFF
TRBV20-1	TRBJ2-7	NA	NA	11	TGCAGAGGAGACAGCAACTACGAGCAGTACTTC	CRGDSNYEQYF
TRBV27	TRBJ2-7	NA	NA	14	TGTGCCAGCAGCTCAACAGGGTTACCCTACGAGCAGTACTTC	CASSSTGLPYEQYF
TRBV7-9	TRBJ1-4	TRBD1	NA	17	TGTGCCAGCAGCCAATCCCGGAGTGCAGGGGGAAAGGAAAAACTGTTTTTT	CASSQSRSAGGKEKLFF
TRBV7-6	TRBJ2-3	NA	NA	14	TGTGCCAGCAGCCTGTTGACAGGAACAGATACGCAGTATTTT	CASSLLTGTDTQYF